These 8 T cell receptor beta chains were all obtained from the same sample, sequenced in a study of Graves' ophthalmopathy and Graves' hyperthyroidism. Amplification from RNA transcripts yielded the TCR beta CDR3 regions. Following a first-round RT-PCR that used HTBI primers, a second-round multiplex PCR was carried out. Each CDR3 protein is one row after TCRdb ran MiXCR on the multiplex PCR reads. The sample shows some 370,000 distinct CDR3 sequences, about 15% of them seen only once. The sample was peripheral blood. The source is an adult woman with stable Graves' hyperthyroidism.

This clonotype was found many times. V usage is TRBV7-3 and J usage is TRBJ2-2, with 7 bases aligning to TRBD1. The germline V gene encodes CDR1 SGHTA and CDR2 FQGTGA. With 5 bases clipped from V and 0 bases from J, the junction kept 6 bases outside the gene matches. This CDR3 spans 16 amino acids. CDR3: CASSLQGIANTGELFF. The CDR3 DNA reads as TGTGCCAGCAGCCTACAGGGGATCGCGAACACCGGGGAGCTGTTTTTT. Full variable domain (missing parts from reference TRBV7-3 and TRBJ2-2): GAGVSQTPSNKVTEKGKYVELRCDPISGHTALYWYRQSLGQGPEFLIYFQGTGAADDSGLPNDRFFAVRPEGSVSTLKIQRTERGDSAVYLCASSLQGIANTGELFFGEGSRLTVL.

This chain connects TRBV6-2 or TRBV6-3 to TRBJ1-1; D gene uncertain. Trimming pared 0 bases from V and 4 bases from J, leaving 12 bases between. This CDR3 has 15 amino acids. Looked up from germline, CDR1 is MNHEY and CDR2 is SVGEGT. CDR3 DNA sequence: TGTGCCAGCAGTTACTCGAAAAGGAGCCGCACTGAAGCTTTCTTT. This codes for CASSYSKRSRTEAFF.

The table lists this clonotype with a few counts. A read error may be the cause here, since a much bigger clone is one base away. This rearrangement joins TRBV6-5 to TRBJ2-7; D is perhaps TRBD2 (6 bases). The CDR3 consists of 16 residues. Germline loops: CDR1 MNHEY, CDR2 SVGAGI. Trimming took off 3 bases at V and 0 bases at J, with 15 bases between the two ends. CDR3 loop: CASSYRGLDSSYEQYV. CDR3 in DNA: TGTGCCAGCAGTTATCGGGGACTCGATAGCTCCTACGAGCAGTACGTC.

In its sample, this clonotype was seen many times. This sequence may be a read error, since a much larger clone differs from it by one base. The chain combines TRBV27 with TRBJ2-5; D may be TRBD1 (6 bases). Germline V gives CDR1 MNHEY, CDR2 SMNVEV (reference sequence). The CDR3 totals 16 residues. The CDR3 nucleotides are TGTGCCAGCAGCAAGAAACCCAACAGGGCAGGAGAGACCAAGTACTTC. As protein: CASSKKPNRAGETKYF.

This clonotype has at least ten counts. V is TRBV24-1 and J is TRBJ2-2, with 7 bases that match TRBD1. The junction had 6 bases not matched to a gene; V was cut back by 9 bases and J by 0 bases. The V gene's germline CDR1 is KGHDR and CDR2 SFDVKD. This CDR3 spans 15 amino acids. CDR3: CATGPGQPNTGELFF. The CDR3 region has the DNA TGTGCCACCGGGCCGGGACAGCCGAACACCGGGGAGCTGTTTTTT.

This clonotype was found many times. The chain has TRBV28 and TRBJ2-5; 13 nucleotides match TRBD2. Germline V gene sequence: CDR1 MDHEN, CDR2 SYDVKM. J was trimmed by 5 bases and V by 6 bases; bases with no gene match: 6. The CDR3 has 15 residues. Here the CDR3 reads CASSLPTSGRETQYF. DNA for the CDR3: TGTGCCAGCAGCCTTCCGACTAGCGGGAGGGAGACCCAGTACTTC.

This clonotype appeared many times. V gene TRBV6-5 combines with J gene TRBJ2-2; 8 nucleotides align to TRBD2. The CDR3 is made up of 15 amino acids. Germline V lookup: CDR1 MNHEY, CDR2 SVGAGI. The J segment lost 3 bases and the V segment lost 6 bases, leaving 6 bases of the junction unmatched. The CDR3 reads CASRAGTRDTGELFF. The CDR3 bases are TGTGCCAGCAGAGCCGGGACTAGGGACACCGGGGAGCTGTTTTTT.

This clonotype appeared many times. The V call is TRBV20-1, the J call TRBJ2-7, with a tentative D call TRBD1 (5 bases). The V gene lost 3 bases and the J gene lost 2 bases, with 11 bases spanning the gap. CDR1 and CDR2 (germline): DFQATT, SNEGSKA (reference sequence). The CDR3 sequence is 13 residues long. The CDR3 sequence: CSASIQDPYEQYF. The CDR3 region has the DNA TGCAGTGCTAGCATACAGGATCCCTACGAGCAGTACTTC.